The 21 T cell receptor beta chains listed next were all sequenced from one sample in a study of radiotherapy plus CTLA-4 blockade in lung cancer. TCRdb's copy holds only in-frame clones and misses some; the assay was immunoSEQ multiplex PCR. The sample records over 60,000 clones, more than 85% being singletons. The material was peripheral blood, obtained from a patient treated with radiotherapy plus ipilimumab. These receptors came from a human donor with non-small cell lung cancer who had stable disease on radiotherapy plus ipilimumab.

A single count supports this clone. The chain recombines TRBV5-4 with TRBJ2-1; TRBD2 matches at 16 bases. J lost 0 bases, V lost 5 bases, and 5 bases had no gene match. The CDR3 consists of 18 residues. Germline V lookup: CDR1 SGHNT, CDR2 YYREEE (reference sequence). The CDR3 sequence is CASRSGLAGGRSYNEQFF. The CDR3 bases are TGTGCCAGCAGGTCGGGACTAGCGGGAGGGCGCTCCTACAATGAGCAGTTCTTC.

V is TRBV6-1 and J is TRBJ1-1, with TRBD1 matching 9 bases. V lost 4 bases, J lost 3 bases, and 12 bases stayed unmatched. The CDR3 runs to 17 residues. In germline, CDR1 is MNHNS, CDR2 SASEGT. CDR3 region: CASSVKTGGFDDTEAFF. The CDR3 region has the DNA TGTGCCAGCAGTGTTAAAACAGGGGGCTTTGATGACACTGAAGCTTTCTTT.

The gene calls are TRBV27 and TRBJ2-2; 9 bases agree with TRBD1. CDR1 and CDR2 (germline): MNHEY, SMNVEV (reference sequence). The CDR3 is made up of 14 amino acids. V gave up 5 bases and J gave up 15 bases; unmatched junction bases: 13. The CDR3 sequence: CASSIYPPGQGLFF. Here the CDR3 DNA reads TGTGCCAGCAGTATCTATCCACCGGGACAGGGTTTGTTTTTT.

The chain carries TRBV9 and TRBJ2-7; possible D gene TRBD1, 6 bases. Germline assignment: CDR1 SGDLS and CDR2 YYNGEE. The CDR3 covers 15 residues. V was pared by 3 bases and J by 3 bases, with 16 bases between. The CDR3 DNA follows: TGTGCCAGCAGCGCCTCAGGGGCCGCCCACTACGAGCAGTACTTC. Translating it yields CASSASGAAHYEQYF.

The chain recombines TRBV9 with TRBJ2-5, with D tentatively TRBD2 (6 bases). Trimming removed 0 bases at V and 0 bases at J, with 21 bases between. From germline, CDR1 is SGDLS and CDR2 YYNGEE. CDR3 length: 19 amino acids. In DNA, the CDR3 is TGTGCCAGCAGCGTAGGCGGTGGGGGGATGGGAAAGTACCAAGAGACCCAGTACTTC. This sequence encodes CASSVGGGGMGKYQETQYF.

This clone appeared a few times. The rearrangement uses TRBV7-2 and TRBJ2-2, with unresolved D. This CDR3 is 14 amino acids long. Germline assignment: CDR1 SGHTA and CDR2 FQGNSA. Trimming removed 0 bases from V and 5 bases from J, with 7 bases in between. In DNA, the CDR3 is TGTGCCAGCAGCTTAGCGCTTGGAACCGGGGAGCTGTTTTTT. Its protein is CASSLALGTGELFF.

The CDR3 coding sequence is TGTGCCAGCAGTTTTAAGGGGGCGGCTGAAGCTTTCTTT. As protein: CASSFKGAAEAFF. This chain links TRBV6-1 with TRBJ1-1; TRBD1 matches 7 bases. Trimming cost V 5 bases and J 6 bases; bases outside gene matches: 6. The CDR3 has 13 residues. Looked up from germline, CDR1 is MNHNS and CDR2 is SASEGT.

This clone was seen more than once but under ten times. Here the CDR3 reads CARGQGTGELFF. CDR3 nucleotide sequence: TGTGCCAGGGGACAGGGCACCGGGGAGCTGTTTTTT. This chain uses TRBV10-3 with TRBJ2-2, with 9 bases lining up with TRBD1. The V segment lost 10 bases and the J segment 4 bases; nucleotides outside the gene matches: 1. CDR3 length: 12 amino acids. Germline CDR1 is ENHRY and CDR2 is SYGVKD.

J is TRBJ2-1 and V is TRBV5-1; weak D call: TRBD2 (5 bases). Germline-derived CDR1 and CDR2 are SGHRS and YFSETQ. The V end was cut by 0 bases, the J end by 2 bases, with 9 bases between. This CDR3 has 15 residues. The CDR3 DNA sequence: TGCGCCAGCAGCTTGGACGGGGTAGCCTACAATGAGCAGTTCTTC. Translating it yields CASSLDGVAYNEQFF.

This sequence joins TRBV5-4 and TRBJ1-2; 9 nucleotides match TRBD1. This CDR3 has 16 amino acids. J lost 0 bases, V lost 4 bases, and 7 bases had no gene match. The germline V gene has CDR1 SGHNT and CDR2 YYREEE (reference sequence). The CDR3 sequence is CASSPGQGLANYGYTF. CDR3 bases: TGTGCCAGCAGCCCGGGACAGGGCTTAGCTAACTATGGCTACACCTTC.

This rearrangement joins TRBV6-5 to TRBJ2-5; D assignment may be TRBD1 or TRBD2 (5 bases each). V lost 0 bases and J lost 5, with 16 bases in between. There are 16 residues in the CDR3. Germline V gene lookup returns CDR1 MNHEY and CDR2 SVGAGI. The CDR3 bases are TGTGCCAGCAGTTACTCGAGGGCCCAGGGTTACGAGACCCAGTACTTC. Protein: CASSYSRAQGYETQYF.

The chain has TRBV5-4 and TRBJ2-3; 10 bases match TRBD2. J gave up 0 bases and V 2 bases, and 9 bases lay outside the gene matches. Germline CDR1 is SGHNT and CDR2 is YYREEE (reference sequence). CDR3 length: 18 amino acids. The DNA of the CDR3 is TGTGCCAGCAGCTTAGCGGGAGGGAAACCCACTAGCACAGATACGCAGTATTTT. It codes for CASSLAGGKPTSTDTQYF.

This chain uses TRBV28 with TRBJ2-7; the D gene is possibly TRBD1 (5 bases). V was cut by 0 bases and J by 5 bases, with 11 bases left in between. This CDR3 region has 14 residues. The germline gives CDR1 MDHEN, CDR2 SYDVKM. CDR3 nucleotides: TGTGCCAGCAGTTTATGGGGGCAGGTTAACGAGCAGTACTTC. The encoded protein is CASSLWGQVNEQYF.

This clone has just one count. This chain connects TRBV7-8 to TRBJ2-1; D gene ambiguous. The CDR3 sequence is 14 residues long. V shed 1 base and J shed 9 bases, with 13 bases lying between them. Germline lookup yields CDR1 SGHVS and CDR2 FQNEAQ. CDR3 coding DNA: TGTGCCAGCAGCTTAGATTCCGGTCGTGTTGAGCAGTTCTTC. Amino acid sequence: CASSLDSGRVEQFF.

This clone was seen a handful of times. In DNA, the CDR3 is TGTGCCAGCAGGGCGAACACCGGGGAGCTGTTTTTT. Translation: CASRANTGELFF. The chain carries TRBV27 and TRBJ2-2; D not certain. CDR1 MNHEY and CDR2 SMNVEV come from the germline V gene (reference sequence). The CDR3 has 12 amino acids. Trimming removed 6 bases at V and 0 bases at J, with 2 bases between.

The rearrangement links TRBV27 to TRBJ2-1; 7 positions match TRBD1. Germline-derived CDR1 and CDR2 are MNHEY and SMNVEV (reference sequence). J gave up 0 bases and V 6 bases, and 8 bases lay outside the gene matches. The CDR3 is 16 residues long. The CDR3 DNA sequence: TGTGCCAGCAGCCCCAGACAGGGCCGCTCCTACAATGAGCAGTTCTTC. It specifies CASSPRQGRSYNEQFF.

The chain is built from TRBV28 and TRBJ2-1; D is undetermined. V lost 6 bases and J 5 bases, leaving 2 bases between the germline ends. Germline V CDR1 and CDR2: MDHEN, SYDVKM. The CDR3 is 10 residues long. The CDR3: CASSDNEQFF. CDR3 DNA: TGTGCCAGCAGCGACAATGAGCAGTTCTTC. Looking up the rest from reference TRBV28 and TRBJ2-1 gives the full variable domain: DVKVTQSSRYLVKRTGEKVFLECVQDMDHENMFWYRQDPGLGLRLIYFSYDVKMKEKGDIPEGYSVSREKKERFSLILESASTNQTSMYLCASSDNEQFFGPGTRLTVL.

This chain links TRBV19 with TRBJ2-7, with D perhaps matching TRBD1 or TRBD2 (5 bases each). Germline CDR1 LNHDA, CDR2 SQIVND (reference sequence). CDR3 length: 11 amino acids. V was shortened by 6 bases and J by 13 bases, with 16 bases between the two germline ends. CDR3 in DNA: TGTGCCAGTAGGCGAGGGGCCGGTTTATACTTC. Encoded protein: CASRRGAGLYF. Drawing the rest from reference TRBV19 and TRBJ2-7, the complete variable domain is DGGITQSPKYLFRKEGQNVTLSCEQNLNHDAMYWYRQDPGQGLRLIYYSQIVNDFQKGDIAEGYSVSREKKESFPLTVTSAQKNPTAFYLCASRRGAGLYFGPGTRLTVT.

This chain links TRBV7-9 with TRBJ2-1; D unclear. Germline V gene sequence: CDR1 SEHNR, CDR2 FQNEAQ (reference sequence). This CDR3 is 14 amino acids long. The V and J ends lost 0 bases and 0 bases respectively, with 3 bases between them. The CDR3 reads CASSLAVSYNEQFF. CDR3 sequence (DNA): TGTGCCAGCAGCTTAGCGGTCTCCTACAATGAGCAGTTCTTC.

The rearrangement links TRBV6-5 to TRBJ1-2, with D unresolved. CDR1 is MNHEY and CDR2 is SVGAGI in the germline V gene. V was shortened by 0 bases and J by 4 bases, with 6 bases between the two germline ends. The CDR3 is 13 residues long. This CDR3 reads CASSYSPRYGYTF. DNA of the CDR3: TGTGCCAGCAGTTACTCCCCCCGCTATGGCTACACCTTC.

The V and J genes are TRBV30 and TRBJ2-2; tentatively, D is TRBD1 (5 bases). The germline V and J ends were trimmed by 0 bases and 5 bases, with 13 bases remaining between them. This CDR3 contains 15 residues. Germline-derived CDR1 and CDR2 are GTSNPN and SVGIG (reference sequence). For the CDR3, the DNA is TGTGCCTGGAGTGTAACCGCAGGGAAGACCGGGGAGCTGTTTTTT. Its translation is CAWSVTAGKTGELFF. Combining the CDR3 with reference TRBV30 and TRBJ2-2 gives the whole variable domain SQTIHQWPATLVQPVGSPLSLECTVEGTSNPNLYWYRQAAGRGLQLLFYSVGIGQISSEVPQNLSASRPQDRQFILSSKKLLLSDSGFYLCAWSVTAGKTGELFFGEGSRLTVL.